This TCR beta chain was sequenced for a study of PD-1 blockade in classical Hodgkin lymphoma. Looking at the study overall: Treatment was intravenous nivolumab, 3 mg/kg every 2 weeks, until progression.

As for time point: cycle 4 day 1 (C4D1), after more than five weeks of nivolumab. After autologous stem cell transplantation all patients relapsed, and prior brentuximab vedotin exposure differed between cohorts. Some clones are missing from TCRdb's copy, which holds only in-frame ones; the method was immunoSEQ multiplex PCR. The repertoire has under 130,000 clones, approximately 89% of them found once; the top ten carry about 20%. With regard to this clone: What it recognizes is unknown.

The ends lost 3 bases at V and 3 bases at J; junction bases unmatched: 2. The CDR3 length is 17 residues. Germline CDR1 is PRHDT and CDR2 is FYEKMQ (reference sequence). Overall study results and limits: Diversity similar to that of newly diagnosed patients was seen at baseline in complete responders. By C4D1, diversity of CD4+ TCRs had risen significantly, whereas that of CD8+ TCRs had not. Newly diagnosed patients were reported to start with lower TCR diversity than healthy donors.

The chain combines TRBV13 with TRBJ2-1, with TRBD2 matching over 16 bases. Material: peripheral blood mononuclear cells (PBMCs), obtained before the fourth cycle of nivolumab. The sequence came from a human donor with classical Hodgkin lymphoma. Here the CDR3 reads CASSLGLAGGVYNEQFF. For the CDR3, the DNA is TGTGCCAGCAGCTTGGGACTAGCGGGAGGGGTCTACAATGAGCAGTTCTTC.